The 24 T cell receptor beta chains below all came from one sample that was sequenced in a study of cytomegalovirus exposure and HLA in healthy donors. Profiling relied on immunoSEQ multiplex PCR, and the TCRdb table lists in-frame clones only, not all of them. The table has some 110,000 clones, approximately 86% seen once. The sequenced sample was PBMCs. The receptors derive from a woman younger than 35 in good health and CMV-seropositive.

The CDR3 loop reads CASSLGDSYEQYF. CDR3 sequence (DNA): TGTGCCAGCAGCCTCGGAGACTCCTACGAGCAGTACTTC. V gene TRBV6-1 combines with J gene TRBJ2-7; D is unclear. Trimming pared 6 bases from V and 0 bases from J, leaving 9 bases between. The CDR3 covers 13 residues. Germline values: CDR1 MNHNS, CDR2 SASEGT.

The chain combines TRBV27 with TRBJ1-5; a weak D match, TRBD1 (6 bases). This CDR3 is 15 amino acids long. The germline V gene has CDR1 MNHEY and CDR2 SMNVEV (reference sequence). The ends were cut back, 5 bases at V and 3 bases at J, with 14 bases in the middle. The CDR3 DNA reads TGTGCCAGCAGTGAGGGGGTGTCCGCCAATCAGCCCCAGCATTTT. This gives the protein CASSEGVSANQPQHF.

The sample holds one count of this clone. This chain's CDR3 is CASSLSNREEQYF. The CDR3 DNA follows: TGTGCCAGCAGCTTATCGAACCGGGAGGAGCAGTACTTC. The V gene is TRBV7-9, the J gene TRBJ2-7; D may be TRBD2 (6 bases). CDR1 and CDR2 from the germline V gene are SEHNR and FQNEAQ (reference sequence). V was trimmed by 2 bases and J by 7 bases, leaving 12 bases between them. The CDR3 consists of 13 residues.

The chain combines TRBV29-1 with TRBJ1-2; D gene unclear. CDR1 and CDR2 from the germline V gene are SQVTM and ANQGSEA. This CDR3 has 13 amino acids. The V gene lost 4 bases and the J gene lost 4 bases, with 13 bases spanning the gap. CDR3 DNA: TGCAGCGTTGGACGCAGGTCGCCCTATGGCTACACCTTC. It encodes CSVGRRSPYGYTF.

The chain combines TRBV9 with TRBJ2-7; D is perhaps TRBD2 (6 bases). Trimming pared 0 bases from V and 3 bases from J, leaving 25 bases between. The CDR3 consists of 19 residues. CDR1 and CDR2 from the germline V gene are SGDLS and YYNGEE. CDR3 amino acids: CASSVDPPPGAHPCYEQYF. DNA of the CDR3: TGTGCCAGCAGCGTAGACCCCCCCCCGGGAGCGCACCCATGCTACGAGCAGTACTTC.

This clone has a single count. The chain employs TRBV11-2 and TRBJ2-1, with 14 bases fitting TRBD2. The germline gives CDR1 SGHAT, CDR2 FQNNGV. The length of the CDR3 is 16 residues. Losses at the gene ends were 5 bases for V and 8 bases for J; bases not matched to a gene: 8. In DNA form, the CDR3 reads TGTGCCAGCAGCATCACCCCGGGACTAGCGGGAGATGAGCAGTTCTTC. Translating gives CASSITPGLAGDEQFF.

The CDR3 sequence is CASSPTVAGYGYTF. CDR3 bases: TGTGCCAGCAGTCCAACCGTTGCCGGCTATGGCTACACCTTC. The chain links TRBV6-1 to TRBJ1-2; no firm D call. The germline V gene encodes CDR1 MNHNS and CDR2 SASEGT. V shed 5 bases and J shed 4 bases, with 14 bases lying between them. The CDR3 is 14 residues long.

This clone was detected once. V usage is TRBV5-1 and J usage is TRBJ1-1, with D hard to call. V was clipped by 4 bases and J by 1 base, with 8 bases between them. The CDR3 covers 13 residues. Per the germline V gene, CDR1 is SGHRS and CDR2 is YFSETQ. CDR3: CASSLKQNTEAFF. CDR3 DNA: TGCGCCAGCAGCCTAAAGCAGAACACTGAAGCTTTCTTT.

The sample holds one count of this clone. J is TRBJ1-4 and V is TRBV6-5, with TRBD1 as a possible D gene (5 bases). CDR1 MNHEY and CDR2 SVGAGI come from the germline V gene. This CDR3 contains 15 residues. V was trimmed by 6 bases and J by 5 bases, leaving 16 bases between them. The CDR3, as DNA: TGTGCCAGCAGCCAGCCGGGGGGAAGCAATGAAAAACTGTTTTTT. Translated, it gives CASSQPGGSNEKLFF.

The J gene is TRBJ2-7, the V gene TRBV2; TRBD1 agrees at 9 bases. The CDR3 covers 14 residues. The V and J ends lost 9 bases and 6 bases, in that order; junction bases with no gene match: 12. CDR1 and CDR2 from the germline V gene are SNHLY and FYNNEI. In DNA form, the CDR3 reads TGTGCCAGTAAAACCGGGACAGGGTCCCGCGAGCAGTACTTC. It specifies CASKTGTGSREQYF.

This clone has a handful of counts. This chain links TRBV5-1 with TRBJ1-2, with D possibly matching TRBD1 (5 bases). The CDR3 runs to 16 residues. V lost 0 bases, J lost 7 bases, and 19 bases lay in between. Germline CDR1 SGHRS, CDR2 YFSETQ. CDR3 protein: CASSLGDSSQTRGYTF. The CDR3 bases are TGCGCCAGCAGCTTGGGCGACAGTAGTCAGACGCGTGGCTACACCTTC.

The chain uses TRBV7-3 and TRBJ2-2; no definite D call. CDR3 length: 14 residues. CDR1 is SGHTA, CDR2 FQGTGA, per germline. Trimming cost V 4 bases and J 7 bases, with 13 bases left between them. CDR3 nucleotides: TGTGCCAGCAGCTCAGCCCCAGAGGACGGGGAGCTGTTTTTT. Residues: CASSSAPEDGELFF.

The chain employs TRBV4-1 and TRBJ2-1, with TRBD2 matching over 9 bases. V was pared by 4 bases and J by 5 bases, with 12 bases of the junction left unmatched. Germline lookup yields CDR1 MGHRA and CDR2 YSYEKL. The CDR3 length is 17 residues. The CDR3 nucleotides are TGCGCCAGCAGCCGAACCGAAGGAGCGGGGGGCAACAATGAGCAGTTCTTC. This gives the protein CASSRTEGAGGNNEQFF.

The V call is TRBV5-4, the J call TRBJ1-3; D gene ambiguous. From germline, CDR1 is SGHNT and CDR2 YYREEE (reference sequence). This CDR3 region has 16 residues. Deletions cut 0 bases from V and 1 base from J, with 11 bases between. The chain's CDR3 is CASSLVGRGSGNTIYF. The CDR3 nucleotides are TGTGCCAGCAGCTTGGTAGGTCGAGGGTCTGGAAACACCATATATTTT.

The chain carries TRBV10-3 and TRBJ1-5; D gene unclear. The CDR3 spans 13 residues. The germline gives CDR1 ENHRY, CDR2 SYGVKD. The V end lost 0 bases, the J end lost 5 bases, and 5 bases lay between the germline ends. CDR3 sequence (DNA): TGTGCCATCAGTGAGTCAAGAGATCAGCCCCAGCATTTT. Translation gives CAISESRDQPQHF.

This clone turned up a few times. In the same sample, other DNA sequences code for this CDR3. V is TRBV6-6 and J is TRBJ1-1, with no clear D. The CDR3 has 13 amino acids. CDR1 and CDR2 (germline): MNHNY, SVGAGI (reference sequence). V was trimmed by 2 bases and J by 1 base, leaving 5 bases between them. CDR3 DNA sequence: TGTGCCAGCAGTTACGGGCAGAACACTGAAGCTTTCTTT. The encoded protein is CASSYGQNTEAFF.

This clone was observed once. V is TRBV7-3 and J is TRBJ2-7, with 7 bases matching TRBD2. Germline V lookup: CDR1 SGHTA, CDR2 FQGTGA. The J segment lost 0 bases and the V segment lost 1 base, leaving 12 bases of the junction unmatched. The CDR3 has 18 amino acids. The CDR3 loop is CASSLIGSSGGNSYEQYF. CDR3 bases: TGTGCCAGCAGCTTAATAGGGTCTAGCGGAGGAAACTCCTACGAGCAGTACTTC.

The chain couples TRBV15 to TRBJ2-1; 11 nucleotides line up with TRBD2. Germline values: CDR1 LNHNV, CDR2 YYDKDF (reference sequence). The CDR3 totals 17 residues. The trim removed 0 bases at V and 3 bases at J, leaving 4 bases unmatched. CDR3 in DNA: TGTGCCACCAGCAGAGATAAGGGGACTAGCGGCTACAATGAGCAGTTCTTC. Protein product: CATSRDKGTSGYNEQFF.

The chain links TRBV5-4 to TRBJ2-2; 11 bases map to TRBD2. The CDR3 sequence is 15 residues long. With 4 bases clipped from V and 4 bases from J, the junction kept 3 bases outside the gene matches. The V gene's germline CDR1 is SGHNT and CDR2 YYREEE (reference sequence). CDR3 nucleotides: TGTGCCAGCAGCATTAGCGGGAGGGCCACCGGGGAGCTGTTTTTT. Amino acid sequence: CASSISGRATGELFF.

The chain uses TRBV5-4 and TRBJ2-4; the match to TRBD2 covers 9 bases. Germline lookup yields CDR1 SGHNT and CDR2 YYREEE (reference sequence). The CDR3 extends over 18 amino acids. The V segment lost 4 bases and the J segment 2 bases; nucleotides outside the gene matches: 13. In nucleotides, the CDR3 is TGTGCCAGCAGCCCAGGGTTACTGGCGGGAGGGACCAAAAACATTCAGTACTTC. Translation: CASSPGLLAGGTKNIQYF.

This sequence joins TRBV23-1 and TRBJ2-7; no reliable D call. TRBV23-1 is reported as an ORF; its role is uncertain. CDR3 size: 16 residues. Trimming removed 2 bases from V and 3 bases from J, with 17 bases in between. CDR3 sequence reads: CASSQPTHSANYEQYF. Written as DNA, the CDR3 is TGCGCCAGCAGTCAACCCACCCACAGTGCCAACTACGAGCAGTACTTC.

This chain links TRBV7-3 with TRBJ1-2; TRBD1 might be the D (5 bases). The germline V gene has CDR1 SGHTA and CDR2 FQGTGA. V shed 5 bases and J shed 1 base, with 14 bases lying between them. The CDR3 consists of 15 residues. As DNA, the CDR3 is TGTGCCAGCAGCCAAGGGGCGGGGGTTAACTATGGCTACACCTTC. Protein product: CASSQGAGVNYGYTF. Combining the CDR3 with reference TRBV7-3 and TRBJ1-2 gives the whole variable domain GAGVSQTPSNKVTEKGKYVELRCDPISGHTALYWYRQSLGQGPEFLIYFQGTGAADDSGLPNDRFFAVRPEGSVSTLKIQRTERGDSAVYLCASSQGAGVNYGYTFGSGTRLTVV.

V is TRBV7-6 and J is TRBJ2-2; the D gene is possibly TRBD1 (6 bases). Trimming took off 2 bases at V and 4 bases at J, with 11 bases between the two ends. The CDR3 contains 15 residues. The V gene's germline CDR1 is SGHVS and CDR2 FNYEAQ. CDR3 protein: CASSLTGTSTGELFF. In DNA form, the CDR3 reads TGTGCCAGCAGCTTAACCGGGACATCCACCGGGGAGCTGTTTTTT.

This clone was observed once. This sequence joins TRBV6-5 and TRBJ1-5; D perhaps matches TRBD1 (6 bases). CDR3 length equals 16 residues. Germline assignment: CDR1 MNHEY and CDR2 SVGAGI. The V end was cut by 0 bases, the J end by 9 bases, with 18 bases between. In nucleotides, the CDR3 is TGTGCCAGCAGTTACTCTTCGGGGGGGTCGGGGGCGCCCCAGCATTTT. This gives the protein CASSYSSGGSGAPQHF.